This entry lists 23 T cell receptor beta chains sequenced from one sample in a study of Ad26.COV2.S vaccination and SARS-CoV-2 variants. Repertoires were generated with immunoSEQ multiplex PCR, while TCRdb's copy carries only in-frame clones and drops some. The sample holds fewer than 300,000 clones, around 87% seen once. The treatment denotes: around 19 received Ad26.COV2.S at low or high dose, single or two shots; 5 received placebo; per-sample allocation not given. Collection of samples fell on day 63 after the first vaccine or placebo injection. The input for sequencing was peripheral blood, taken in a trial of Ad26.COV2.S vaccine versus placebo. These receptors came from a person between 18 and 59 years old who received the Ad26.COV2.S COVID-19 vaccine or a placebo.

The CDR3 sequence is CASSWTYAGGTGNTIYF. In DNA, the CDR3 is TGCGCCAGCAGCTGGACCTATGCAGGGGGCACTGGAAACACCATATATTTT. The V and J genes are TRBV5-1 and TRBJ1-3, with 8 bases identical to TRBD1. The germline V gene encodes CDR1 SGHRS and CDR2 YFSETQ. The CDR3 has 17 residues. J gave up 2 bases and V 3 bases, and 10 bases lay outside the gene matches.

This rearrangement joins TRBV11-2 to TRBJ1-4; 9 positions match TRBD1. The CDR3 covers 15 residues. Germline assignment: CDR1 SGHAT and CDR2 FQNNGV. V lost 5 bases and J lost 8; bases outside the gene matches: 9. The CDR3 DNA reads as TGTGCCAGCAGCGTATCCGGGACAGGGAAGGAAAAACTGTTTTTT. Translated, it gives CASSVSGTGKEKLFF.

J is TRBJ2-5 and V is TRBV6-5; 10 nucleotides match TRBD1. Germline trimming cut 11 bases from V and 10 bases from J; bases unmatched to any gene: 13. The length of the CDR3 is 13 residues. CDR1 is MNHEY and CDR2 is SVGAGI in the germline V gene. The CDR3 loop reads CAGRDRGFVGQYF. Written as DNA, the CDR3 is TGTGCCGGCCGGGACAGGGGTTTTGTGGGCCAGTACTTC.

CDR3 amino acids: CASSFPGAGGVNTEAFF. The CDR3, as DNA: TGTGCCAGCAGCTTTCCAGGCGCAGGGGGAGTGAACACTGAAGCTTTCTTT. The chain employs TRBV13 and TRBJ1-1; 7 bases map to TRBD1. J lost 0 bases, V lost 3 bases, and 10 bases had no gene match. This CDR3 is built from 17 residues. Germline V gene sequence: CDR1 PRHDT, CDR2 FYEKMQ (reference sequence). The entire variable domain, with the rest obtained from reference TRBV13 and TRBJ1-1, is as follows: AAGVIQSPRHLIKEKRETATLKCYPIPRHDTVYWYQQGPGQDPQFLISFYEKMQSDKGSIPDRFSAQQFSDYHSELNMSSLELGDSALYFCASSFPGAGGVNTEAFFGQGTRLTVV.

Only a few counts were recorded for this clone. Distinct nucleotide sequences in the sample also encode this CDR3. The CDR3 sequence is CASSYSGDQPQHF. The CDR3, as DNA: TGTGCCAGCAGTTACTCCGGTGATCAGCCCCAGCATTTT. The rearrangement links TRBV6-5 to TRBJ1-5; D uncertain. V lost 0 bases, J lost 5 bases, and 5 bases lay in between. This CDR3 has 13 residues. Germline values: CDR1 MNHEY, CDR2 SVGAGI.

The J gene is TRBJ2-3, the V gene TRBV5-1; the match to TRBD1 covers 10 bases. The CDR3 covers 16 residues. With V trimmed by 4 bases and J by 6 bases, 11 bases remained unmatched. Germline values: CDR1 SGHRS, CDR2 YFSETQ. CDR3 residues: CASSKGTGDDGDTQYF. The CDR3 DNA follows: TGCGCCAGCAGCAAGGGGACAGGGGATGATGGGGATACGCAGTATTTT.

This chain joins TRBV30 and TRBJ1-2; 7 bases are shared with TRBD1. Trimming cost V 4 bases and J 1 base; bases outside gene matches: 6. Germline V gene lookup returns CDR1 GTSNPN and CDR2 SVGIG (reference sequence). CDR3 length: 14 amino acids. This chain's CDR3 is CAWNRRDSNYGYTF. CDR3 in DNA: TGTGCCTGGAACCGCCGGGACAGTAACTATGGCTACACCTTC.

The chain uses TRBV7-9 and TRBJ2-7; either TRBD1 or TRBD2 may fit D (6 bases each). The V gene lost 1 base and the J gene lost 6 bases, with 22 bases spanning the gap. The CDR3 loop spans 17 amino acids. Germline assignment: CDR1 SEHNR and CDR2 FQNEAQ (reference sequence). CDR3 nucleotide sequence: TGTGCCAGCAGCTTAGTTGGCTGGGGGGCTTCTGCGAGCGAGCAGTACTTC. Residues: CASSLVGWGASASEQYF.

The chain couples TRBV6-5 to TRBJ2-2, with TRBD1 matching 8 bases. The CDR3 spans 14 residues. V was pared by 7 bases and J by 6 bases, with 7 bases of the junction left unmatched. Per germline, CDR1 MNHEY and CDR2 SVGAGI. The CDR3 DNA reads as TGTGCCAGCAAATGGGGACAGGACGCCGGGGAGCTGTTTTTT. Translating gives CASKWGQDAGELFF.

The rearrangement uses TRBV7-3 and TRBJ1-1; 9 bases align to TRBD1. The CDR3 totals 15 residues. V was clipped by 2 bases and J by 10 bases; unmatched bases: 11. Germline loops: CDR1 SGHTA, CDR2 FQGTGA. Written as DNA, the CDR3 is TGTGCCAGCAGCTTAGGCCAGGGGACAGGGCGGAGAGCTTTCTTT. This encodes CASSLGQGTGRRAFF.

This clone was counted between two and nine times. The chain couples TRBV5-1 to TRBJ1-1, with D uncertain. Trimming left V 0 bases short and J 3 bases short, with 12 bases between. The CDR3 contains 15 residues. Germline V gene lookup returns CDR1 SGHRS and CDR2 YFSETQ. CDR3 loop: CASSLGAGWDTEAFF. Here the CDR3 DNA reads TGCGCCAGCAGCTTGGGGGCGGGGTGGGACACTGAAGCTTTCTTT.

The chain has TRBV25-1 and TRBJ2-1; D unclear. The CDR3 has 11 residues. Trimming removed 2 bases at V and 10 bases at J, with 6 bases between. CDR1 and CDR2 (germline): MGHDK, SYGVNS. The CDR3 spells CASSEDREQFF. In DNA form, the CDR3 reads TGTGCCAGCAGTGAAGATAGAGAGCAGTTCTTC.

The DNA of the CDR3 is TGTGCCAGCAGTATACCCCCAGGTTATGGCTACACCTTC. Translating it yields CASSIPPGYGYTF. The rearrangement joins TRBV28 to TRBJ1-2; D call uncertain. Trimming removed 5 bases at V and 5 bases at J, with 12 bases between. The CDR3 totals 13 residues. Germline-derived CDR1 and CDR2 are MDHEN and SYDVKM.

This chain uses TRBV7-7 with TRBJ2-1; 12 bases are shared with TRBD2. Germline V CDR1 and CDR2: SSHAT, FNYEAQ (reference sequence). J lost 5 bases, V lost 1 base, and 0 bases had no gene match. This CDR3 contains 15 residues. The CDR3 reads CASSLGTSGDNEQFF. The CDR3 nucleotides read TGTGCCAGCAGCTTAGGGACTAGCGGGGACAATGAGCAGTTCTTC.

The chain combines TRBV9 with TRBJ2-7; D may be TRBD1 (6 bases). There are 17 residues in the CDR3. CDR1 and CDR2 from the germline V gene are SGDLS and YYNGEE. With 3 bases removed from V and 1 base from J, the gap between germline ends came to 20 bases. The chain's CDR3 is CASSATPSPGHSYEQYF. The CDR3 DNA reads TGTGCCAGCAGCGCAACCCCCTCACCGGGACATTCCTACGAGCAGTACTTC.

This clone appeared a few times. This chain uses TRBV4-2 with TRBJ1-6; D unresolved. This CDR3 is 15 amino acids long. Germline loops: CDR1 LGHNA, CDR2 YNFKEQ. V lost 1 base to trimming and J lost 7 bases, with 11 bases between them. Written as DNA, the CDR3 is TGTGCCAGCAGCCAAGGCCAGTTGGGGAATTCACCCCTCCACTTT. Its translation: CASSQGQLGNSPLHF.

This clone was seen only once. The CDR3 bases are TGCGCCAGCAGCTTGGCCAGGGGCTATGGCTACACCTTC. Amino acids: CASSLARGYGYTF. This sequence joins TRBV5-1 and TRBJ1-2; TRBD1 is a possible D gene (6 bases). The V gene lost 0 bases and the J gene lost 4 bases, with 7 bases spanning the gap. The germline V gene has CDR1 SGHRS and CDR2 YFSETQ. This CDR3 has 13 residues.

J is TRBJ2-7 and V is TRBV6-5; TRBD1 aligns across 7 bases. This CDR3 is built from 13 residues. V lost 6 bases, J lost 2 bases, and 4 bases stayed unmatched. Germline CDR1 MNHEY, CDR2 SVGAGI. CDR3 protein: CASRQGQTYEQYF. The CDR3 DNA follows: TGTGCCAGCAGACAGGGACAGACCTACGAGCAGTACTTC.

This chain uses TRBV7-2 with TRBJ1-5; a possible D gene is TRBD1 (5 bases). The V end was cut by 1 base, the J end by 7 bases, with 14 bases between. This CDR3 contains 15 residues. In germline, CDR1 is SGHTA, CDR2 FQGNSA. CDR3 in amino acids: CASSLDSGREQPQHF. The CDR3 DNA reads as TGTGCCAGCAGCTTAGATTCAGGGCGTGAGCAGCCCCAGCATTTT. The full variable domain, with the rest looked up from reference TRBV7-2 and TRBJ1-5, is GAGVSQSPSNKVTEKGKDVELRCDPISGHTALYWYRQSLGQGLEFLIYFQGNSAPDKSGLPSDRFSAERTGGSVSTLTIQRTQQEDSAVYLCASSLDSGREQPQHFGDGTRLSIL.

This chain links TRBV5-1 with TRBJ2-7; D possibly corresponds to TRBD1 (6 bases). Germline CDR1 reads SGHRS; CDR2 reads YFSETQ. Trimming shortened V by 1 base and J by 5 bases, and 16 bases separated the two germline ends. The CDR3 totals 15 residues. The CDR3 DNA sequence: TGCGCCAGCAGCTTGCAGGGGAATCGGTTGGACGAGCAGTACTTC. Translating gives CASSLQGNRLDEQYF.

The CDR3 here is CASSPRWGDGYGYTF. In nucleotides, the CDR3 is TGTGCCAGCAGCCCAAGGTGGGGGGATGGGTATGGCTACACCTTC. The chain joins TRBV7-2 to TRBJ1-2; TRBD1 is a possible D gene (5 bases). The CDR3 loop spans 15 amino acids. Trimming took 5 bases from V and 5 from J, leaving 18 bases between them. Germline lookup yields CDR1 SGHTA and CDR2 FQGNSA.

The chain carries TRBV6-5 and TRBJ1-1; D is undetermined. Trimming shortened V by 2 bases and J by 7 bases, and 17 bases separated the two germline ends. The CDR3 runs 15 residues. Per germline, CDR1 MNHEY and CDR2 SVGAGI. CDR3 bases: TGTGCCAGCAGTTACGCGGGAAACCGAGGGTATGAAGCTTTCTTT. It translates to CASSYAGNRGYEAFF.

The chain joins TRBV7-9 to TRBJ1-1; tentatively, D is TRBD1 (6 bases). The CDR3 runs 14 residues. Germline assignment: CDR1 SEHNR and CDR2 FQNEAQ (reference sequence). V shed 4 bases and J shed 5 bases, with 14 bases lying between them. The DNA of the CDR3 is TGTGCCAGCAGCTATGACAGGTGGGCAACTGAAGCTTTCTTT. This encodes CASSYDRWATEAFF.